The sequence of this T cell receptor (beta chain) was determined in a study of T cells in Graves' hyperthyroidism and ophthalmopathy. Study-wide background: At the time of initial diagnosis and before any treatment, peripheral blood was collected. General observations from the study: Blood also held most thyroid clonotypes expanded beyond 0.001.

The TCR beta CDR3 regions underwent amplification using RNA transcripts as the source. An initial round of RT-PCR targeting the TCR CDR3 relied on the HTBI primer set. One entry per CDR3 protein, called by TCRdb with MiXCR from the multiplex PCR reads. The table records about 570,000 distinct CDR3 sequences, 13% to 15% of them present only once. With regard to this clonotype: The antigen remains unidentified.

Using less than 12 ml of fresh peripheral blood, PBMCs were prepared. This clonotype was obtained from a middle-aged woman with Graves' hyperthyroidism. The sequenced sample consisted of blood.

This CDR3 reads CASSVTGQAHQPQHF. CDR3 DNA sequence: TGTGCCAGCAGCGTGACCGGACAGGCCCATCAGCCCCAGCATTTT. The chain is built from TRBV9 and TRBJ1-5, with 7 positions matching TRBD1. J gave up 5 bases and V 2 bases, and 7 bases lay outside the gene matches. Germline-derived CDR1 and CDR2 are SGDLS and YYNGEE. The CDR3 is 15 residues long.